The 3 T cell receptor beta chains in this list originate from one sample, sequenced in a study of cytomegalovirus exposure and HLA in healthy donors. The primer mix had 60 Vbeta and 13 Jbeta primers. Clones were read by immunoSEQ multiplex PCR, and TCRdb kept only the in-frame ones, dropping some. The sample lists 90,000 to 120,000 clones, around 76% occurring once. The specimen was PBMCs. The receptors shown here come from a man under 40 in good health and CMV-seropositive.

The V and J genes are TRBV6-6 and TRBJ1-6; 8 bases map to TRBD1. Trimming removed 5 bases from V and 5 bases from J; junction bases left unmatched: 2. CDR3 size: 14 residues. CDR1 is MNHNY and CDR2 is SVGAGI in the germline V gene (reference sequence). CDR3 residues: CASSGQGDNSPLHF. CDR3 nucleotides: TGTGCCAGCAGTGGACAGGGCGATAATTCACCCCTCCACTTT.

The chain carries TRBV7-7 and TRBJ2-1; weak D call: TRBD2 (7 bases). This CDR3 is built from 15 residues. With 1 base removed from V and 7 bases from J, the gap between germline ends came to 14 bases. Per germline, CDR1 SSHAT and CDR2 FNYEAQ (reference sequence). CDR3 in amino acids: CASSLGGGAGNEQFF. In nucleotides, the CDR3 is TGTGCCAGCAGCTTAGGAGGGGGGGCCGGGAATGAGCAGTTCTTC.

The CDR3 here is CASSAGTGRNTEAFF. CDR3 coding DNA: TGTGCCAGCAGCGCCGGGACAGGCAGGAACACTGAAGCTTTCTTT. The chain combines TRBV5-8 with TRBJ1-1; 8 nucleotides align to TRBD1. The CDR3 covers 15 residues. The germline V gene encodes CDR1 SGHTS and CDR2 YDEGEE. V shed 4 bases and J 1 base; nucleotides not matched to a gene: 6. The variable domain in full, with the rest retrieved from reference TRBV5-8 and TRBJ1-1, is EAGVTQSPTHLIKTRGQQATLRCSPISGHTSVYWYQQALGLGLQFLLWYDEGEERNRGNFPPRFSGRQFPNYSSELNVNALELEDSALYLCASSAGTGRNTEAFFGQGTRLTVV.